Shown below are 13 T cell receptor beta chains from a single sample sequenced in a study of cytomegalovirus exposure and HLA in healthy donors. The primer mix had 60 Vbeta and 13 Jbeta primers. Data came from immunoSEQ multiplex PCR; TCRdb stores just in-frame clones and leaves some out. The data hold about 270,000 clones, with 65% to 85% observed a single time. Source material: PBMCs. The source of these receptors is a female donor in good health and CMV-seronegative.

The rearrangement uses TRBV5-1 and TRBJ2-7; 9 bases are shared with TRBD1. The CDR3 length is 15 residues. Germline CDR1 reads SGHRS; CDR2 reads YFSETQ. Losses at the gene ends were 8 bases for V and 2 bases for J; bases not matched to a gene: 11. This CDR3 reads CARWVDRGAAYEQYF. The CDR3 DNA sequence: TGCGCCAGATGGGTAGACAGGGGGGCAGCCTACGAGCAGTACTTC.

This clone appeared a single time. The conserved final phenylalanine or tryptophan is absent from the CDR3, which likely points to a read error. The DNA is left out, because the CDR3 cannot be placed on it with certainty; the CDR3 is given as TCRdb lists it. The chain joins TRBV7-9 to TRBJ1-2; TRBD1 is taken as the D call from the table, unchecked against the DNA. Germline V gene sequence: CDR1 SEHNR, CDR2 FQNEAQ (reference sequence). The CDR3 has 11 residues if both end residues are counted. CDR3 sequence: CASSPRGKDKD.

Comment on this clone: At the DNA level, this CDR3 is encoded by other sequences in the same sample as well. V usage is TRBV18 and J usage is TRBJ2-7; D uncertain. The CDR3 runs to 12 residues. Trimming took 3 bases from V and 0 from J, leaving 3 bases between them. Germline V lookup: CDR1 KGHSH, CDR2 LQKENI. This chain's CDR3 is CASSPSSYEQYF. In nucleotides, the CDR3 is TGTGCCAGCTCACCCAGCTCCTACGAGCAGTACTTC.

V and J are TRBV5-4 and TRBJ1-1, with D unresolved. This CDR3 is built from 13 residues. Trimming removed 1 base from V and 1 base from J, with 5 bases in between. Germline loops: CDR1 SGHNT, CDR2 YYREEE (reference sequence). CDR3 amino acids: CASSLPGNTEAFF. As DNA, the CDR3 is TGTGCCAGCAGCTTGCCAGGGAACACTGAAGCTTTCTTT.

CDR3 DNA sequence: TGTGCCAGCAGCCCCACCCCTTACTCCGGGACAGAATCCTCTGGGGCCAACGTCCTGACTTTC. Its translation is CASSPTPYSGTESSGANVLTF. The genes are TRBV9 and TRBJ2-6; 7 nucleotides agree with TRBD1. Germline CDR1 and CDR2: SGDLS and YYNGEE. With V trimmed by 4 bases and J by 0 bases, 19 bases remained unmatched. CDR3 length equals 21 residues.

This sequence joins TRBV5-4 and TRBJ2-7; 7 bases align to TRBD1. The germline CDR1 and CDR2 sequences are SGHNT and YYREEE (reference sequence). V gave up 0 bases and J gave up 3 bases; unmatched junction bases: 3. CDR3 length: 14 amino acids. The CDR3 protein is CASSLEGQIYEQYF. CDR3 nucleotides: TGTGCCAGCAGCTTGGAGGGACAGATCTACGAGCAGTACTTC.

The rearrangement links TRBV13 to TRBJ1-2; the D is unclear. Germline V gene sequence: CDR1 PRHDT, CDR2 FYEKMQ (reference sequence). Trimming took 0 bases from V and 4 from J, leaving 18 bases between them. The CDR3 extends over 17 amino acids. CDR3 sequence: CASSLGPPDSRGYGYTF. In nucleotides, the CDR3 is TGTGCCAGCAGCTTAGGCCCCCCCGACTCCCGGGGCTATGGCTACACCTTC.

This clone appeared a few times. The chain uses TRBV7-6 and TRBJ2-7; D might be TRBD2 (5 bases). The CDR3 is 15 amino acids. Per the germline V gene, CDR1 is SGHVS and CDR2 is FNYEAQ. The V end lost 5 bases, the J end lost 2 bases, and 16 bases lay between the germline ends. Written as DNA, the CDR3 is TGTGCCAGCAGCCCCGCTACCGGAGGTCCCTACGAGCAGTACTTC. This translates into CASSPATGGPYEQYF.

The genes are TRBV15 and TRBJ2-1; 9 bases are a match to TRBD1. V shed 0 bases, J shed 7 bases, and the junction held 7 bases outside the gene matches. Germline assignment: CDR1 LNHNV and CDR2 YYDKDF (reference sequence). The CDR3 length is 16 residues. CDR3 nucleotides: TGTGCCACCAGCAGAGATCTCTCGGGACAGGGAAATGAGCAGTTCTTC. This codes for CATSRDLSGQGNEQFF.

The V call is TRBV7-9, the J call TRBJ1-3; D gene unclear. Germline V gene lookup returns CDR1 SEHNR and CDR2 FQNEAQ (reference sequence). This CDR3 region has 18 residues. V lost 5 bases and J lost 0, with 20 bases in between. DNA of the CDR3: TGTGCCAGCAGCGCCATCGGTGGCAGGCCCCGCTCTGGAAACACCATATATTTT. Its protein is CASSAIGGRPRSGNTIYF.

This clone has only one observation. The chain carries TRBV7-2 and TRBJ2-2; TRBD1 is a possible D gene (5 bases). CDR1 and CDR2 (germline): SGHTA, FQGNSA. The CDR3 has 12 residues. The CDR3: CSSAGITGELFF. CDR3 bases: TGTTCCTCGGCAGGGATTACCGGGGAGCTGTTTTTT.

The rearrangement uses TRBV5-1 and TRBJ1-5; D is possibly TRBD1 (5 bases). This CDR3 region has 15 residues. The V gene's germline CDR1 is SGHRS and CDR2 YFSETQ. V was cut by 0 bases and J by 5 bases, with 12 bases left in between. For the CDR3, the DNA is TGCGCCAGCAGCTTGGAAGGGGATGCGGATCAGCCCCAGCATTTT. It codes for CASSLEGDADQPQHF.

This clone was counted between two and nine times. Here the CDR3 reads CASSSVGEGSYNEQFF. The CDR3 DNA sequence: TGTGCCAGCAGTTCCGTGGGGGAGGGCTCCTACAATGAGCAGTTCTTC. This rearrangement joins TRBV7-3 to TRBJ2-1, with TRBD2 identical over 7 bases. CDR3 length: 16 amino acids. V shed 6 bases, J shed 0 bases, and the junction held 8 bases outside the gene matches. CDR1 and CDR2 (germline): SGHTA, FQGTGA.